The TCR beta chain under discussion was sequenced for a study of blood T cell repertoires in COVID-19. Profiled with immunoSEQ multiplex PCR; TCRdb holds only in-frame clones, not every one. The sample contains around 190,000 clones, 81% of which appear only once. Germline CDR1 and CDR2: GTSNPN and SVGIG (reference sequence). V shed 7 bases and J 0 bases; nucleotides not matched to a gene: 10. CDR3 length equals 16 residues. The sample taken for sequencing was peripheral blood. The TCR sequence derives from a woman aged 40 to 49 with COVID-19, enrolled during active disease. The V call is TRBV30, the J call TRBJ2-2; TRBD2 matches at 8 bases. CDR3 protein: CALGGSGASNTGELFF. The CDR3 region has the DNA TGTGCCTTAGGGGGTAGCGGGGCATCGAACACCGGGGAGCTGTTTTTT.